Reported below is one TCR beta chain. In this sample, this clonotype turned up a few times. The antigen it binds to is not known. The record has no base qualities; no much larger clone is one base away. The source of the sample is a study of blood T cells in healthy people across ages (dated by TCRdb to the mid-2010s). In the study overall: In model experiments, template switching captured roughly one uniquely barcoded TCR beta cDNA molecule for every two T cells. Donors were grouped into four age groups: young (average roughly 16 years), middle-aged (39), aged (approximately 58) and long-lived (approximately 78). Using the same blood draw, the study looked at two additional independent replicas of 1 million unique cDNA reads for two donors, one aged 18 to 30 and the other aged 80 or older. Using deep sequencing normalized with unique cDNA molecular identifiers, the study measured how TCR beta repertoire diversity changes with age. To avoid experimental bias, donors of different ages were distributed randomly across sequencing lanes. Overall study outcomes, separate from this receptor: A strong correlation was found between observed TCR beta diversity and the percentage of naive T cells measured by flow cytometry. Observed TCR beta diversity per million T cells fell roughly linearly with age, and a significant reduction was already apparent by age around 40. The long-lived group showed more naive CD4+ T cells, fewer expanded clones and increased TCR diversity than the aged group, suggesting age selection. Since profiling was done on bulk unsorted PBMCs, naive and antigen-experienced compartments could not be conclusively compared. Estimates of total diversity based on one million sequenced T cells were regarded as lower bounds and as underestimates. Because the CMV infection status of the donors was unknown, age-related changes in expanded clonotypes may potentially have been confounded.

Preparation of the library involved 5' RACE. Sequencer: Illumina HiSeq 2500. A second about 7 to 12 cycle PCR used a sample-barcoded 5' primer and a J-beta primer mix. A unique molecular identifier was introduced onto each TCR beta cDNA molecule by a template-switch 5' adaptor carrying 12 random nucleotides. At least 2.5 million CDR3-containing paired-end reads were obtained from each sample. All of the RNA was converted into first-strand cDNA using the Mint cDNA synthesis kit, with a TRBC-specific oligonucleotide serving as the primer. All cDNA was treated with uracil-DNA glycosylase and then went through a first 18-cycle PCR with the universal primers M1SS and BC2_uni_R. In the source study's methods: For normalization, 1 million high-quality reads, each with a distinct molecular identifier, were randomly selected from each sample. Instead of being binned into consensus sequences, reads with shared molecular identifiers were discarded. MiTCR, set to a Q25 quality threshold and the strictest error-elimination algorithm, was used for CDR3 identification, clonotype clustering and error correction. A nonparametric unseen species model with Euler transformation was used to estimate lower-bound total TCR beta diversity. TCRdb redid the processing of the public reads, applying fastp at Q25 and MiXCR, and retained in-frame beta chains. When rows share a CDR3 protein, they turn into one entry using the most common DNA and genes. Here the V and J calls rest on TCRdb's processing, not on the authors' analysis. Within this sample are more than 800,000 distinct CDR3 sequences, with more than 40% of them counted one time only. The ten largest account for approximately 17% of the sample.

Donors were 39 systemically healthy Caucasian individuals from Russia aged about 6 to 100 years. Each donor gave about 11 milliliters of peripheral blood, drawn into EDTA-treated Vacutainer tubes. Ficoll-Paque density-gradient centrifugation was used to isolate PBMCs, with at least 6 million per sample. Total RNA, at least 6 micrograms per sample, was extracted from PBMCs with Trizol reagent. For every donor, flow cytometry on a PBMC aliquot measured the percentage of naive CD45RAhigh/CD27high T cells. Reading from cysteine to phenylalanine, the CDR3 counts 12 amino acids. The CDR3 DNA has 36 bases and is translated from base 1. Relative to germline, V is 0 bases shorter and J is 10 bases shorter, with 9 bases between their ends. The CDR1 and CDR2 encoded by the germline V gene (reference sequence) are DFQATT and SNEGSKA.

The clonotype comes from a woman aged 55-70 years in good health. The chain joins TRBV20-1 to TRBJ1-4; the D gene is not confidently resolved. The material sequenced was blood. In nucleotides, the sequence is TGCAGTGCTAGAGATTCAGCGGTAAAACTGTTTTTT. It specifies CSARDSAVKLFF.